This T cell receptor beta chain was observed in a study of blood T cells in healthy people across ages. Study-wide points: The study found more naive CD4+ cells and higher diversity in long-lived than aged donors. Getting older went along with TCR beta diversity per million T cells dropping roughly linearly.

A second PCR, run for about 7 to 11 cycles, used a sample-barcoded 5' primer plus a J-beta primer mix. Each TCR beta cDNA got a 12-nucleotide random molecular identifier. TCRdb ran MiXCR on the 5' RACE reads and lists one entry per CDR3 protein. The sample records about 1,000,000 distinct CDR3 sequences, 40% to 55% being singletons. This clonotype was observed a handful of times. Its antigen is not known. V was cut by 5 bases and J by 8 bases, with 12 bases left in between. The CDR3 covers 12 residues. Germline V CDR1 and CDR2: SEHNR, FQNEAQ (reference sequence). The sequence was collected from an older woman in good health. Material: blood. This chain connects TRBV7-9 to TRBJ1-2; D is undetermined. The CDR3 DNA is TGTGCCAGCAGCCGGCCCGGGGAAGGCTACACCTTC. Protein product: CASSRPGEGYTF.